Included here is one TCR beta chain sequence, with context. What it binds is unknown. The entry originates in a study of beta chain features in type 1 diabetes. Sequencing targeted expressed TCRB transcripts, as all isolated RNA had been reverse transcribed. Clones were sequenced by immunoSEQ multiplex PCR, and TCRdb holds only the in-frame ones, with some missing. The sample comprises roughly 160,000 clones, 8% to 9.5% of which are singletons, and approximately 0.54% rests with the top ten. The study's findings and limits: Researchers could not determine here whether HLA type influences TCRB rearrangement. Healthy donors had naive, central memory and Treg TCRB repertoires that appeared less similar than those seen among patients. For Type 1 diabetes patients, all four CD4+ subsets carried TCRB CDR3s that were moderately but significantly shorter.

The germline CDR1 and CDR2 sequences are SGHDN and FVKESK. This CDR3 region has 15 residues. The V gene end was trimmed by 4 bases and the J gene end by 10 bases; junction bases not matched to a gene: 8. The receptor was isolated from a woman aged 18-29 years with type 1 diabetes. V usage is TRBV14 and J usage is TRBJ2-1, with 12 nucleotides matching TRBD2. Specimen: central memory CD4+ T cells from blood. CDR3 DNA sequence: TGTGCCAGCAGCCCCGGGACTAGCGGGTTGCGGGAGCAGTTCTTC. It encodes CASSPGTSGLREQFF.